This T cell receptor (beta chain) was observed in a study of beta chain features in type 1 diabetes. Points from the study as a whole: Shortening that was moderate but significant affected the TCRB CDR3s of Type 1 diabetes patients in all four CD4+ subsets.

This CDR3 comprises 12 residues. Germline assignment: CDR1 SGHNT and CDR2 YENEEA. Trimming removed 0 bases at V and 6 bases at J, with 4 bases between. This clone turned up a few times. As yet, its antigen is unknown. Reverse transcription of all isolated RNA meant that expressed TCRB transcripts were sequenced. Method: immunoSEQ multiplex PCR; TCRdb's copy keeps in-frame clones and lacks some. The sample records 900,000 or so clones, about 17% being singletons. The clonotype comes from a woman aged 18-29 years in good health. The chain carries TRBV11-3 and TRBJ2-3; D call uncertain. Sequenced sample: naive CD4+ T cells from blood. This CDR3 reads CASSLEGDTQYF. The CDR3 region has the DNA TGTGCCAGCAGCTTAGAAGGCGATACGCAGTATTTT.